The source of this T cell receptor (beta chain) is a study of T cells in Graves' hyperthyroidism and ophthalmopathy. Amplification targeted TCR beta CDR3 regions from RNA transcripts. Initially, a first-round RT-PCR of the TCR CDR3 employed the HTBI primer set. TCRdb re-derived calls from the multiplex PCR reads in MiXCR, one entry per CDR3 protein. The table has under 350,000 distinct CDR3 sequences, around 20% seen once; the top ten hold about 50%. Germline lookup yields CDR1 SGHTA and CDR2 FQGNSA. The CDR3 consists of 14 residues. The V gene end was trimmed by 4 bases and the J gene end by 4 bases; junction bases not matched to a gene: 3. Exclusion of a patient resulted from uncontrolled infection, other autoimmune disease, pregnancy or lactation. Diagnoses were established using clinical symptoms, serum thyroxine and TRAb, thyroid ultrasound and orbital computed tomography.

This rearrangement joins TRBV7-2 to TRBJ2-2, with 7 bases that match TRBD2. Sequencing input: blood. The TCR was taken from a woman between 45 and 65 years old with Graves' hyperthyroidism. The CDR3 region has the DNA TGTGCCAGCAGCTCAGAGCGGGGCACCGGGGAGCTGTTTTTT. Its protein is CASSSERGTGELFF.